Listed below are T cell receptor beta chains from one sample, sequenced in a study of tumor-infiltrating lymphocytes in primary liver carcinoma. TCRdb re-called the multiplex PCR reads through MiXCR, storing one row per CDR3 protein. The sample carries around 330,000 distinct CDR3 sequences, approximately 65% recorded once. The sample taken for sequencing was peripheral blood. These receptors were collected from a middle-aged man with primary liver carcinoma and hepatitis B virus infection. The CDR3 runs from the conserved cysteine through the conserved F or W. A D gene is named only where the DNA matches it firmly. Part of the rows lack a size; the others show once, few, many or a class for expanded clones.

j_call | v_call | cdr3_length | clone_size | d_call | cdr3_aa | cdr3_nt
TRBJ1-1 | TRBV29-1 | 13 | many | - | CSPQRSVNTEAFF | TGCAGCCCACAAAGGAGCGTGAACACTGAAGCTTTCTTT
TRBJ2-3 | TRBV6-5 | 16 | - | TRBD2 | CASSPGQAGGADTQYF | TGTGCCAGCAGCCCGGGACAAGCGGGAGGCGCAGATACGCAGTATTTT
TRBJ2-5 | TRBV28 | 13 | few | - | CASSLGAPPPQYF | TGTGCCAGCAGTTTGGGAGCGCCCCCCCCCCAGTACTTC
TRBJ2-3 | TRBV5-1 | 16 | - | - | CASSLFALVETDTQYF | TGCGCCAGCAGCTTGTTTGCCCTAGTGGAAACAGATACGCAGTATTTT
TRBJ2-2 | TRBV5-6 | 13 | many | - | CASSRQDTGELFF | TGTGCCAGCAGCCGGCAGGACACCGGGGAGCTGTTTTTT
TRBJ2-5 | TRBV7-9 | 15 | - | - | CASSPRRANQESQYF | TGTGCCAGCAGCCCACGAAGGGCCAACCAAGAGAGTCAGTACTTC
TRBJ2-1 | TRBV4-2 | 16 | - | - | CASSQDYYSSYNEQFF | TGTGCCAGCAGCCAAGACTATTACAGTTCCTACAATGAGCAGTTCTTC
TRBJ2-6 | TRBV11-1 | 17 | - | - | CTSSLSGRTTGANVLTF | TGTACCAGCAGCCTGTCGGGGCGGACAACGGGGGCCAACGTCCTTACTTTC
TRBJ2-7 | TRBV9 | 16 | - | - | CASSVVMGHGTYKQYF | TGTGCCAGCAGCGTAGTAATGGGGCACGGAACCTACAAGCAGTACTTC
TRBJ2-7 | TRBV6-5 | 16 | many | TRBD2 | CASSSPRTSGSYEQYF | TGTGCCAGCAGTTCCCCCAGGACTAGCGGTTCCTACGAGCAGTACTTC
TRBJ1-4 | TRBV6-6 | 12 | - | - | CASSFKHEKLFF | TGTGCCAGCAGTTTTAAACACGAAAAACTGTTTTTT
TRBJ2-3 | TRBV5-1 | 14 | few | - | CASSQPSSTDTQYF | TGCGCCAGCAGCCAACCCAGTAGCACAGATACGCAGTATTTT
TRBJ2-5 | TRBV7-9 | 14 | - | TRBD1 | CASSSLQGLETQNF | TGTGCCAGCAGCTCGCTACAGGGGTTGGAGACCCAGAACTTC
TRBJ2-4 | TRBV6-1 | 20 | - | TRBD2 | CASSEGTRLAGAGAKNIQYF | TGTGCCAGCAGTGAAGGCACGAGACTAGCGGGAGCGGGAGCCAAAAACATTCAGTACTTC
TRBJ2-3 | TRBV11-2 | 13 | - | TRBD2 | CASSGAGADTQYF | TGTGCCAGCAGCGGAGCGGGAGCAGATACGCAGTATTTT
TRBJ2-4 | TRBV11-1 | 17 | many | TRBD1 | CASSPRRTGGPQNIQYF | TGTGCCAGCAGCCCCCGTAGGACAGGGGGCCCTCAAAACATTCAGTACTTC
TRBJ2-6 | TRBV30 | 13 | - | - | CAWKNSGANVPTF | TGTGCCTGGAAGAATTCTGGGGCCAACGTCCCGACTTTC
TRBJ1-2 | TRBV28 | 14 | - | - | CASRPGDDGYGYTF | TGTGCCAGCAGACCGGGGGATGACGGCTATGGCTACACCTTC
TRBJ2-5 | TRBV4-1 | 14 | - | - | CTSSQEGRPGTQYF | TGCACCAGCAGCCAAGAAGGGAGACCGGGGACCCAGTACTTC
TRBJ1-2 | TRBV12-5 | 12 | - | - | CASGSPVHGYTF | TGTGCTAGTGGTTCTCCCGTTCACGGCTACACCTTC
TRBJ2-3 | TRBV11-1 | 15 | - | - | CASSSDLGIEDTQYF | TGTGCCAGCAGCTCTGACCTAGGTATCGAAGATACGCAGTATTTC
TRBJ1-4 | TRBV5-1 | 14 | - | TRBD1 | CASSLSTGNEKLFF | TGCGCCAGCAGCTTGTCGACAGGGAATGAAAAACTGTTTTTT
TRBJ2-7 | TRBV12-3/TRBV12-4 | 13 | - | - | CASSQGQPNEQYF | TGTGCCAGCAGTCAGGGACAACCAAACGAGCAGTACTTC
TRBJ1-5 | TRBV24-1 | 14 | - | - | CATSDSRINQPQHF | TGTGCAACCAGTGATTCTAGGATCAATCAGCCCCAGCATTTT
TRBJ2-1 | TRBV4-1 | 14 | - | - | CVSSPPASVDEQFF | TGCGTCAGCAGTCCTCCGGCGAGTGTCGATGAGCAGTTCTTC
TRBJ2-5 | TRBV29-1 | 12 | many | - | CSVGMAQETQYF | TGCAGCGTTGGGATGGCCCAAGAGACCCAGTACTTC
TRBJ2-5 | TRBV14 | 13 | - | - | CASSQVDTGTQYF | TGTGCCAGCAGCCAAGTGGATACCGGGACCCAGTACTTC
TRBJ1-1 | TRBV11-2 | 14 | - | TRBD1 | CASSFMDRPLEAFF | TGTGCCAGCAGCTTCATGGACAGGCCCCTTGAAGCTTTCTTT
TRBJ2-5 | TRBV5-1 | 15 | - | TRBD1 | CTSSSQGVSGETQYF | TGCACCAGCAGCTCCCAGGGGGTTAGTGGAGAGACCCAGTACTTC
TRBJ2-7 | TRBV11-2 | 14 | many | TRBD2 | CASSIDLGRDEQYF | TGTGCCAGCAGCATAGATCTAGGGAGGGACGAGCAGTACTTC
TRBJ2-3 | TRBV13 | 16 | - | TRBD2 | CTRSDAGTSGRDTQYF | TGTACCAGGAGCGATGCTGGGACTAGCGGGAGAGATACGCAGTATTTT
TRBJ2-3 | TRBV5-1 | 15 | - | - | CANSSGTGRTDTQYF | TGCGCCAACAGCTCCGGGACGGGACGCACAGATACGCAGTATTTT
TRBJ1-2 | TRBV5-1 | 16 | - | - | CTSSPRTEKTSYGYTF | TGCACCAGCAGCCCAAGGACAGAGAAAACCTCCTATGGCTACACCTTC
TRBJ1-1 | TRBV11-2 | 14 | many | - | CASSLDLSSTEAFF | TGTGCCAGCAGCTTAGATTTATCGAGCACTGAAGCTTTCTTT
TRBJ2-2 | TRBV7-9 | 15 | - | - | CATPPRAGSNRKPFF | TGTGCCACCCCACCACGGGCGGGATCGAACCGGAAGCCGTTTTTT
TRBJ2-5 | TRBV11-1 | 13 | - | - | CASTADSQETQYF | TGCGCCAGCACGGCGGACAGCCAAGAGACCCAGTACTTC
TRBJ2-3 | TRBV12-3/TRBV12-4 | 16 | - | TRBD2 | CASSLGIAGASDTQYF | TGTGCCAGCAGTTTAGGGATAGCGGGAGCCAGTGATACGCAGTATTTT
TRBJ2-1 | TRBV30 | 14 | few | - | CAWSGAAVINEQFF | TGTGCCTGGAGTGGGGCGGCAGTTATCAATGAGCAGTTCTTC
TRBJ1-5 | TRBV7-8 | 14 | - | - | CASGIHEGNQPQHF | TGTGCCAGCGGCATCCACGAGGGCAATCAGCCCCAGCATTTT
TRBJ2-2 | TRBV11-2 | 15 | - | TRBD1 | CTSSLRQGAVGELFF | TGTACCAGCAGCTTAAGACAGGGGGCGGTCGGGGAGCTGTTTTTT